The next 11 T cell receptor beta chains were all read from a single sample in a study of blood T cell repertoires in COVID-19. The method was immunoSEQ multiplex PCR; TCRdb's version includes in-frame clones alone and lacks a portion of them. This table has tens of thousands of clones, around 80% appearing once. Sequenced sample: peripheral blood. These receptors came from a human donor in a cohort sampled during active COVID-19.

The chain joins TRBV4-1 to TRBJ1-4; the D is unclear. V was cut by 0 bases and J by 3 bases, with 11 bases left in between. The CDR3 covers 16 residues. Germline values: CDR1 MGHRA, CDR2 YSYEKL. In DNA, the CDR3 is TGCGCCAGCAGCCAAGATGCCAGAGGGCCTAATGAAAAACTGTTTTTT. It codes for CASSQDARGPNEKLFF.

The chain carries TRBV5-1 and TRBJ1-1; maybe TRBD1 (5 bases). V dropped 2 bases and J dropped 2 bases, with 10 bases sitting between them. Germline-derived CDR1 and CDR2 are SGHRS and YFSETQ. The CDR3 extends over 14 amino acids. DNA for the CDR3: TGCGCCAGCAGCTTCCTTCAGGGAAACACTGAAGCTTTCTTT. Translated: CASSFLQGNTEAFF.

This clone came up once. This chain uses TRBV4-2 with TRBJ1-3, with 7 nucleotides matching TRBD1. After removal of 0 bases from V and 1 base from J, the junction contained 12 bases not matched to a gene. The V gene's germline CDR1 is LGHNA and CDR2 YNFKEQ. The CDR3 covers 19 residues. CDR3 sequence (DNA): TGTGCCAGCAGCCAAGATCGCAACAGGGGCTTCGGATCTGGAAACACCATATATTTT. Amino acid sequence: CASSQDRNRGFGSGNTIYF.

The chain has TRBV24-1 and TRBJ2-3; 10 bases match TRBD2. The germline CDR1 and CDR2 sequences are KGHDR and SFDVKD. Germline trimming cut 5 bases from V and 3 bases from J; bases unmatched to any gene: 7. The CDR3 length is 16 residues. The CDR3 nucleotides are TGTGCCACCAGTGTTTCCTTAGCGGGGGGTACAGATACGCAGTATTTT. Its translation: CATSVSLAGGTDTQYF.

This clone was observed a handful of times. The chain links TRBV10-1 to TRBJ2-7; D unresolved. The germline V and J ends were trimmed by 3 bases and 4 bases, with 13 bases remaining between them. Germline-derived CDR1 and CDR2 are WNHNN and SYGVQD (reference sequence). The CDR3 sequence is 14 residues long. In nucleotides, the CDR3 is TGCGCCAGCAGTGAATCCCTTTTCGAGTACGAGCAGTACTTC. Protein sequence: CASSESLFEYEQYF.

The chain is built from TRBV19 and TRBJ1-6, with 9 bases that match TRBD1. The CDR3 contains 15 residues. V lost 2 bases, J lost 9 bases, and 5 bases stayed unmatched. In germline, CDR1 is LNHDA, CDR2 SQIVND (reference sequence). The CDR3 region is CASSIRGQGGSPLHF. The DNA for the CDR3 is TGTGCCAGTAGTATAAGGGGACAGGGAGGTTCACCCCTCCACTTT.

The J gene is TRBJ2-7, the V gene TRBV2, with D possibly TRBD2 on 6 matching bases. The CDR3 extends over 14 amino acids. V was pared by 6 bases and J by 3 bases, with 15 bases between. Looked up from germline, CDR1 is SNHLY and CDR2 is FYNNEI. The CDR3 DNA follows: TGTGCCAGCAGAGTAGCGGCGACGGTCTACGAGCAGTACTTC. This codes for CASRVAATVYEQYF.

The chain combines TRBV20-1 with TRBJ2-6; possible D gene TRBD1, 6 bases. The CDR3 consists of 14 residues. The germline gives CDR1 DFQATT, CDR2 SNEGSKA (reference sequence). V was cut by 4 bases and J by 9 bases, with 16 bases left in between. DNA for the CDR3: TGCAGTGCTACTGACAGCTCCAGGGGCAACGTCCTGACTTTC. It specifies CSATDSSRGNVLTF.

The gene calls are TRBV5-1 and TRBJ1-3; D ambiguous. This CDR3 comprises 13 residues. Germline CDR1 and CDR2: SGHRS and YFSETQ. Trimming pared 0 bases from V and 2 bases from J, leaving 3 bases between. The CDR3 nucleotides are TGCGCCAGCAGCTTGGAGCCTGGAAACACCATATATTTT. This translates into CASSLEPGNTIYF.

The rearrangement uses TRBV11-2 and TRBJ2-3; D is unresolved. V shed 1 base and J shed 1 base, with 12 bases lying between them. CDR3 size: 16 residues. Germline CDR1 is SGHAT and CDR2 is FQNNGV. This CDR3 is CASSLVLLPGTDTQYF. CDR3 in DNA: TGTGCCAGCAGCTTAGTACTCCTCCCGGGCACAGATACGCAGTATTTT. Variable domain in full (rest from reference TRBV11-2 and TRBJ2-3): EAGVAQSPRYKIIEKRQSVAFWCNPISGHATLYWYQQILGQGPKLLIQFQNNGVVDDSQLPKDRFSAERLKGVDSTLKIQPAKLEDSAVYLCASSLVLLPGTDTQYFGPGTRLTVL.

DNA of the CDR3: TGTGCCAGCAGAACGGGACAGAGCTCCTACAATGAGCAGTTCTTC. Translated: CASRTGQSSYNEQFF. This chain joins TRBV6-5 and TRBJ2-1; TRBD1 matches at 7 bases. Losses at the gene ends were 6 bases for V and 0 bases for J; bases not matched to a gene: 5. The CDR3 has 15 amino acids. Per germline, CDR1 MNHEY and CDR2 SVGAGI.